The 18 T cell receptor beta chains listed next were all sequenced from one sample in a study of T-cell memory formation after mild COVID-19. TCRdb called the 5' RACE reads again in MiXCR, with one record for every CDR3 protein. The data hold about 240,000 distinct CDR3 sequences, with roughly a tenth observed a single time. Sequencing was performed on PBMCs or a T cell subset sorted from them (not recorded which). Receptors originate from a man aged 18 to 30 who had mild COVID-19 (a few samples of this study predate the infection). Cell type and time point are not known.

There are many counts of this clonotype. The chain couples TRBV6-5 to TRBJ1-1; D is unresolved. Trimming removed 4 bases from V and 1 base from J, with 13 bases in between. The CDR3 is 15 amino acids. CDR1 is MNHEY, CDR2 SVGAGI, per germline. The CDR3 is CASSFSPLGNTEAFF. CDR3 nucleotides: TGTGCCAGCAGTTTTTCCCCGTTGGGGAACACTGAAGCTTTCTTT.

This chain links TRBV4-3 with TRBJ2-7; D is uncertain. Germline CDR1 LGHNA, CDR2 YSLEER. CDR3 length: 17 amino acids. Trimming took 4 bases from V and 0 from J, leaving 19 bases between them. For the CDR3, the DNA is TGCGCCAGCAGCCGCACGCTGGTGGGGTCGAGCTCCTACGAGCAGTACTTC. Translating it yields CASSRTLVGSSSYEQYF.

The genes are TRBV12-3 or TRBV12-4 and TRBJ2-5; perhaps TRBD1 as D (6 bases). V lost 7 bases and J 5 bases, leaving 14 bases between the germline ends. CDR3 size: 13 residues. CDR3 DNA sequence: TGTGCCAGCACCCCACAGGGCTTCGAGACCCAGTACTTC. Its protein product is CASTPQGFETQYF.

This clonotype has just a few counts. The rearrangement joins TRBV2 to TRBJ2-7; 8 bases are a match to TRBD1. Losses at the gene ends were 3 bases for V and 2 bases for J; bases not matched to a gene: 0. The CDR3 is made up of 13 amino acids. Germline V lookup: CDR1 SNHLY, CDR2 FYNNEI. CDR3: CASSEDRAYEQYF. The DNA for the CDR3 is TGTGCCAGCAGTGAGGACAGGGCCTACGAGCAGTACTTC.

The chain employs TRBV7-2 and TRBJ1-1; 7 nucleotides match TRBD1. V trimming: 2 bases; J trimming: 4 bases; junction bases outside the gene matches: 7. The CDR3 contains 15 residues. Per germline, CDR1 SGHTA and CDR2 FQGNSA. CDR3 loop: CASSLMRGPGTEAFF. DNA of the CDR3: TGTGCCAGCAGCTTAATGAGGGGGCCAGGCACTGAAGCTTTCTTT.

V usage is TRBV6-2 or TRBV6-3 and J usage is TRBJ2-7; tentative D call: TRBD2 (6 bases). This CDR3 region has 13 residues. Germline CDR1 MNHEY, CDR2 SVGEGT. V was cut by 2 bases and J by 6 bases, with 11 bases left in between. CDR3 amino acids: CASSYNGLTEQYV. The CDR3, as DNA: TGTGCCAGCAGTTACAACGGACTAACCGAGCAGTACGTC.

V usage is TRBV5-1 and J usage is TRBJ2-7; 9 positions agree with TRBD1. The germline gives CDR1 SGHRS, CDR2 YFSETQ. The V segment lost 3 bases and the J segment 5 bases; nucleotides outside the gene matches: 3. The CDR3 is 13 amino acids. The CDR3 is CASSWGTGNEQYV. Here the CDR3 DNA reads TGCGCCAGCAGCTGGGGGACAGGGAACGAGCAGTACGTC.

The rearrangement uses TRBV7-6 and TRBJ2-1, with 9 bases lining up with TRBD2. Germline V lookup: CDR1 SGHVS, CDR2 FNYEAQ. V lost 5 bases to trimming and J lost 6 bases; unmatched junction nucleotides: 8. The CDR3 is 15 residues long. CDR3 residues: CASSPPRGGGNEQFF. The CDR3 nucleotides read TGTGCCAGCAGCCCCCCGCGGGGGGGGGGCAATGAGCAGTTCTTC.

The chain uses TRBV5-1 and TRBJ2-1; possible D gene TRBD2, 6 bases. The CDR3 totals 15 residues. Germline V gene lookup returns CDR1 SGHRS and CDR2 YFSETQ. V lost 2 bases and J lost 3, with 12 bases in between. CDR3 region: CASSLGGDFYNEQFF. CDR3 nucleotides: TGCGCCAGCAGCTTAGGAGGGGACTTCTACAATGAGCAGTTCTTC.

This clonotype was seen more than once but under ten times. This sequence joins TRBV7-8 and TRBJ1-1; the match to TRBD1 covers 9 bases. Trimming at V came to 3 bases and at J to 4 bases, leaving 12 bases not matched to a gene. The CDR3 consists of 17 residues. The V gene's germline CDR1 is SGHVS and CDR2 FQNEAQ. The CDR3 here is CASSFGTGTLLSTEAFF. CDR3 nucleotide sequence: TGTGCCAGCAGCTTTGGGACAGGGACTCTACTATCCACTGAAGCTTTCTTT.

The chain joins TRBV11-2 to TRBJ2-5, with a tentative D call TRBD1 (5 bases). Trimming took off 3 bases at V and 2 bases at J, with 10 bases between the two ends. CDR3 length: 14 amino acids. Germline CDR1 SGHAT, CDR2 FQNNGV. CDR3 nucleotide sequence: TGTGCCAGCAGCTTTGGGGCTATTCAAGAGACCCAGTACTTC. Encoded protein: CASSFGAIQETQYF.

This clonotype was counted only a few times. The chain is built from TRBV28 and TRBJ2-3; D is ambiguous. The CDR3 extends over 15 amino acids. The germline V and J ends were trimmed by 3 bases and 5 bases, with 15 bases remaining between them. Germline CDR1 MDHEN, CDR2 SYDVKM. CDR3 nucleotide sequence: TGTGCCAGCAGTTTTTTGTCGGACGAGAGAGATACGCAGTATTTT. As protein: CASSFLSDERDTQYF.

This clonotype occurred a few times. The chain recombines TRBV6-5 with TRBJ1-1, with D unclear. Germline V gives CDR1 MNHEY, CDR2 SVGAGI. CDR3 length equals 12 residues. The V and J ends lost 7 bases and 5 bases respectively, with 11 bases between them. The CDR3 region has the DNA TGTGCCAGCACTAAGGGAACTACTGAAGCTTTCTTT. Its protein is CASTKGTTEAFF.

The sample holds many counts of this clonotype. The CDR3 spells CATSRPVADTQYF. In DNA form, the CDR3 reads TGTGCCACCAGTAGACCCGTCGCGGATACGCAGTATTTT. The chain is built from TRBV24-1 and TRBJ2-3; D remains ambiguous. V lost 6 bases, J lost 6 bases, and 12 bases lay in between. The germline gives CDR1 KGHDR, CDR2 SFDVKD. The CDR3 spans 13 residues.

The V gene is TRBV4-2, the J gene TRBJ2-2; D perhaps matches TRBD2 (6 bases). Germline V gives CDR1 LGHNA, CDR2 YNFKEQ. Deletions cut 2 bases from V and 4 bases from J, with 26 bases between. There are 20 residues in the CDR3. The CDR3 loop is CASSQLVGTPVPGGTGELFF. The CDR3 DNA sequence: TGTGCCAGCAGCCAACTGGTCGGCACCCCGGTTCCCGGGGGCACCGGGGAGCTGTTTTTT.

In this sample, this clonotype turned up many times. V is TRBV18 and J is TRBJ1-5; 11 nucleotides align to TRBD1. Germline-derived CDR1 and CDR2 are KGHSH and LQKENI. This CDR3 is 15 amino acids long. J gave up 7 bases and V 4 bases, and 6 bases lay outside the gene matches. CDR3 DNA: TGTGCCAGCTCACTGGACAGGGGGCATCAACAGCCCCAGCATTTT. Its protein is CASSLDRGHQQPQHF. Based on the CDR3 plus reference TRBV18 and TRBJ1-5, the full variable domain is NAGVMQNPRHLVRRRGQEARLRCSPMKGHSHVYWYRQLPEEGLKFMVYLQKENIIDESGMPKERFSAEFPKEGPSILRIQQVVRGDSAAYFCASSLDRGHQQPQHFGDGTRLSIL.

The chain recombines TRBV6-6 with TRBJ1-2; D remains ambiguous. V lost 8 bases to trimming and J lost 6 bases, with 10 bases between them. Germline V gives CDR1 MNHNY, CDR2 SVGAGI (reference sequence). This CDR3 has 11 residues. CDR3 amino acids: CASRPVDGYTF. CDR3 coding DNA: TGTGCCAGCCGCCCAGTAGATGGCTACACCTTC.

This clonotype came up a few times. The rearrangement uses TRBV14 and TRBJ2-6; perhaps TRBD2 as D (5 bases). The ends were cut back, 3 bases at V and 2 bases at J, with 11 bases in the middle. CDR3 size: 16 residues. Germline-derived CDR1 and CDR2 are SGHDN and FVKESK. CDR3 amino acids: CASSHPSGTGANVLTF. CDR3 bases: TGTGCCAGCAGCCACCCCTCGGGGACTGGGGCCAACGTCCTGACTTTC.